What follows describes a single TCR beta chain. Original processing methods: Reference gene primers were amplified, and this amplification served to estimate nucleated cell counts. Measured with immunoSEQ multiplex PCR; TCRdb has only the in-frame clones, and not every one. Clone size and V and J calls were adopted from that table, with D and trimming inferred from the DNA. This sample has 200,000 to 250,000 clones; 82% occur once, and the top ten carry about 4.8%. V lost 0 bases and J 1 base, leaving 10 bases between the germline ends. The CDR3 has 15 amino acids. Germline CDR1 is SGHNT and CDR2 is YYREEE (reference sequence). These data come from a study of blood T cell repertoires in COVID-19.

The sample taken for sequencing was peripheral blood. The V and J genes are TRBV5-4 and TRBJ1-1, with unresolved D. The sequence was obtained from a woman in her 70s with COVID-19, enrolled during active disease. This CDR3 is CASSLGTRGNTEAFF. The CDR3 DNA reads TGTGCCAGCAGCTTGGGGACTCGGGGGAACACTGAAGCTTTCTTT.